A selection of T cell receptor beta chains follows, all from one sample in a study of Ad26.COV2.S vaccination and SARS-CoV-2 variants. Assay used: immunoSEQ multiplex PCR; TCRdb lists only in-frame clones, some missing. This table holds roughly 500,000 clones, roughly nine tenths found once. This material consisted of peripheral blood, taken in a trial of Ad26.COV2.S vaccine versus placebo. The source is a person aged 18-65 years who received the Ad26.COV2.S COVID-19 vaccine or a placebo. Each CDR3 is given with its conserved first and last residue. Size is omitted from some rows. Given values are once, few, many or a class for expanded clones.

j_call v_call clone_size cdr3_aa
TRBJ1-2 TRBV18 . CASSGGTARYGYTF
TRBJ2-2 TRBV2 . CASIGGQPNTGELFF
TRBJ2-3 TRBV18 once CASSRGLGTDTQYF
TRBJ1-2 TRBV27 . CASSLVGGVYGYTF
TRBJ1-2 TRBV6-2/TRBV6-3 . CASSYSTGVGYTF
TRBJ1-4 TRBV27 . CASAYGRGATNEKLFF
TRBJ2-5 TRBV5-1 . CASSSIGPPRRETQYF
TRBJ1-3 TRBV5-4 . CASSFWGNTIYF
TRBJ1-2 TRBV3-1/TRBV3-2 . CASSQSVANYGYTF
TRBJ1-2 TRBV15 . CATSRDHPSTELNGYTF
TRBJ2-5 TRBV5-6 . CASSLLTRQETQYF
TRBJ2-3 TRBV7-2 . CASSPRGGLYTDTQYF
TRBJ1-1 TRBV7-2 . CASSLGQRREAFF
TRBJ1-1 TRBV7-9 . CASSLQGSWGSPEAFF
TRBJ2-7 TRBV6-2/TRBV6-3 few CASSWESYEQYF
TRBJ2-1 TRBV9 . CASSRLGGGVQFF
TRBJ1-2 TRBV28 . CASTTYQGVYGYTF
TRBJ2-5 TRBV24-1 once CATSDFGGQGSETQYF
TRBJ2-3 TRBV7-9 . CASSLVDLVYQDTQYF
TRBJ2-3 TRBV28 . CASSLTGGSTDTQYF
TRBJ1-1 TRBV12-3/TRBV12-4 . CASMGNLNTEAFF
TRBJ1-3 TRBV9 . CASSETGTENTIYF
TRBJ2-5 TRBV2 . CASSQLQETQYF
TRBJ2-5 TRBV11-1 . CASGRDRVQETQYF
TRBJ2-5 TRBV7-9 . CASSSVPETQYF
TRBJ1-5 TRBV7-2 few CASSSQGGGPQHF